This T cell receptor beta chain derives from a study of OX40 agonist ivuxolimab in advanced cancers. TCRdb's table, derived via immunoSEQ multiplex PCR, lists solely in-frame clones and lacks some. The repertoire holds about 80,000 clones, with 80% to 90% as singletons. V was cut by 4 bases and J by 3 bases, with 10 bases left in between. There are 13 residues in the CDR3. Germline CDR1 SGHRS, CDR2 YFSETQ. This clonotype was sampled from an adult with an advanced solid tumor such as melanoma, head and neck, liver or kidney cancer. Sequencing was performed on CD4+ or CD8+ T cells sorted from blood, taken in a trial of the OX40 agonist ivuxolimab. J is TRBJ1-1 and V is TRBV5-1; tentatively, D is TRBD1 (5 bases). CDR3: CASSLTGDTEAFF. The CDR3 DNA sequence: TGCGCCAGCAGCCTGACGGGGGACACTGAAGCTTTCTTT.